Listed below are T cell receptor beta chains from one sample, sequenced in a study of blood T cells in healthy people across ages. TCRdb re-called the 5' RACE reads with MiXCR, one entry per CDR3 protein. The table includes more than 1,400,000 distinct CDR3 sequences, 42% detected once. Sequencing was performed on blood. The receptors stem from a woman between 18 and 29 years old in good health. CDR3s include the opening cysteine and the closing phenylalanine or tryptophan. D genes are given only for firm matches. Expanded clones are given a class, and other clones once, few, many or no size at all.

D	V	size	J	DNA	CDR3
TRBD2	TRBV29-1	-	TRBJ2-5	TGCAGCGTTGCGGTAGCGGGGGTTATACAAGAGACCCAGTACTTC	CSVAVAGVIQETQYF
TRBD1	TRBV18	few	TRBJ1-2	TGTGCCAGCTCGGCTTCCACAGGGGGCGTCTATGGCTACACCTTC	CASSASTGGVYGYTF
TRBD1	TRBV6-5	few	TRBJ2-7	TGTGCCAGCAGCCTGACAGGGGTCCTCTCCTACGAGCAGTACTTC	CASSLTGVLSYEQYF
TRBD2	TRBV7-9	once	TRBJ2-1	TGTGCCAGCAGCTTAGCCCCAGGGACTAGCGGATTAACCTACAATGAGCAGTTCTTC	CASSLAPGTSGLTYNEQFF
-	TRBV29-1	-	TRBJ1-1	TGCAGCGCCAGGGGTCAGGGTAACCCGAACACTGAAGCTTTCTTT	CSARGQGNPNTEAFF
-	TRBV18	-	TRBJ2-5	TGTGCCAGCTCACCCTCGATTCGGAGGGCTCTGATCCAAGAGACCCAGTACTTC	CASSPSIRRALIQETQYF
-	TRBV27	-	TRBJ2-7	TGTGCCAGCACCTCTATCCCTCCTAACAGGGCCGAGCAGTACTTC	CASTSIPPNRAEQYF
-	TRBV4-1	few	TRBJ2-4	TGCGCCAGCAGCCAAGATGGACTGCCTCTAGCCAAAAACATTCAGTACTTC	CASSQDGLPLAKNIQYF
-	TRBV12-3/TRBV12-4	few	TRBJ1-2	TGTGCCAGCAGTGCGGGCGGGCTTTATGGCTACACCTTC	CASSAGGLYGYTF
-	TRBV20-1	-	TRBJ2-5	TGCAGTGCTAGAGGACAGGTCTCCCCTACGTGGCAGTACTTC	CSARGQVSPTWQYF
-	TRBV5-1	-	TRBJ2-2	TGCGCCAGCAGCTTTATAGGGCCGACGGAAACCGGGGAGCTGTTTTTT	CASSFIGPTETGELFF
TRBD2	TRBV2	-	TRBJ2-3	TGTGCCAGGTCGTGGGGGAGCGGGAGTCGGGGCACAGATACGCAGTATTTT	CARSWGSGSRGTDTQYF
TRBD2	TRBV6-1	-	TRBJ2-3	TGTGCCAGCAGCCTTTCGATGCCCCCGGGGGGAACAGATACGCAGTATTTT	CASSLSMPPGGTDTQYF
TRBD1	TRBV6-6	-	TRBJ2-7	TGTGCCAGCTGCCCAAACCAGGGGGCGTCCTACAATGAGCAGTACTTC	CASCPNQGASYNEQYF
-	TRBV6-6	-	TRBJ2-5	TGTGCCTGCTCAGGAGGTGGGGGATTAAAGACCCAGTACTTC	CACSGGGGLKTQYF
TRBD2	TRBV10-1	-	TRBJ2-7	TGCGCCAGCAGTGGAGGGACTAGAGATCCTTGGTCCTACGAGCAGTACTTC	CASSGGTRDPWSYEQYF
-	TRBV4-1	-	TRBJ2-7	TGCGCCAGCAGCCAAGGAACAGAGACCTACGAGCAGTACTTC	CASSQGTETYEQYF
-	TRBV28	-	TRBJ1-2	TGTGCCAGCACCCTGGGGCGAGGGGGAGGCTATGGCTACACCTTC	CASTLGRGGGYGYTF
-	TRBV10-3	-	TRBJ2-1	TGTGCCATCAGTGACCCCGACATGGATGAGCAGTTCTTC	CAISDPDMDEQFF
TRBD2	TRBV12-3/TRBV12-4	-	TRBJ2-7	TGTGCCAGCAAACCGACGGGGGGTAGGGGAGAGCAGTACTTC	CASKPTGGRGEQYF
TRBD1	TRBV2	few	TRBJ2-7	TGTGCCAGCAGTGAAGTACAGGGGCGCGAGCAGTACTTC	CASSEVQGREQYF
TRBD2	TRBV6-1	-	TRBJ2-4	TGTGCCAGCAGTAAATTAACTAGCGGGGGGGTTAAAAACATTCAGTACTTC	CASSKLTSGGVKNIQYF
-	TRBV21-1	-	TRBJ2-1	TGTGCCAGCAGCCTTAAGTTCAGTCCACTAGCGGGGGGCAATGAGCAGTTCTTC	CASSLKFSPLAGGNEQFF
-	TRBV2	few	TRBJ2-7	TGTGCCACTAGACTCGCCGGGACGGGGACCTACGAGCAGTACTTC	CATRLAGTGTYEQYF
TRBD1	TRBV6-6	few	TRBJ1-2	TGTGCCAGCAGTAGGGGACAGGGGGTCGATGATGGCTACACCTTC	CASSRGQGVDDGYTF
-	TRBV6-2/TRBV6-3	few	TRBJ2-7	TGTGCCAGCAGTTACGGTATGGGCGAGCAGTACTTC	CASSYGMGEQYF
TRBD1	TRBV20-1	-	TRBJ2-2	TGCAGTGCTAGAGCCCCAACAGGGGACACCGGGGAGCTGTTTTTT	CSARAPTGDTGELFF
TRBD1	TRBV29-1	-	TRBJ1-3	TGCAGCACCCCGGGACAGGGGGCATCTGGAAACACCATATATTTT	CSTPGQGASGNTIYF
TRBD1	TRBV28	once	TRBJ1-5	TGTGCCAGCAGTGAGCCGGGACAGGGGGGCCCTCGCCCCCAGCATTTT	CASSEPGQGGPRPQHF
TRBD2	TRBV4-2	-	TRBJ2-7	TGTGCCAGCAGCCTCCCTAGCGGGTACAAGGAGCAGTACTTC	CASSLPSGYKEQYF
TRBD2	TRBV7-9	-	TRBJ2-3	TGTGCCAGCAGCTTAGCTCTAGCGGGAGGGTCGGATACGCAGTATTTT	CASSLALAGGSDTQYF
TRBD2	TRBV28	few	TRBJ2-3	TGTGCCAGCAGTCGGAAGCGGGGCGTGCTATTTGGGGATACGCAGTATTTT	CASSRKRGVLFGDTQYF
-	TRBV12-3/TRBV12-4	-	TRBJ1-2	TGTGCCAGCAGTGTGGGTCATAACTATGGCTACACCTTC	CASSVGHNYGYTF
-	TRBV5-1	few	TRBJ2-5	TGCGCCAGCCGAACCTGGACAGAAGAGACCCAGTACTTC	CASRTWTEETQYF
-	TRBV25-1	-	TRBJ2-5	TGTGCCAGCAGTGAGTTTGGCGACTCCCAGTACTTC	CASSEFGDSQYF
-	TRBV10-3	many	TRBJ2-5	TGTGCCATCAGTGAGTCGGTTGTAGAGACCCAGTACTTC	CAISESVVETQYF
-	TRBV4-1	many	TRBJ2-3	TGCGCCAGCTCACTTTGGACAGAGGAAACAGATACGCAGTATTTT	CASSLWTEETDTQYF
TRBD1	TRBV18	-	TRBJ2-7	TGTGCCAGCTCACCACCTAACCGCGCAGACAGGGGGGTTTTACGGGAGCAGTACTTC	CASSPPNRADRGVLREQYF
TRBD2	TRBV10-3	-	TRBJ2-2	TGTGCCATCGCCCCCGGGGGGGGCCTAGGCGGGGAGCTGTTTTTT	CAIAPGGGLGGELFF
TRBD2	TRBV7-9	-	TRBJ2-5	TGTGCCAGCAGCTTAACTAGCGGGAGATCCCAAGAGACCCAGTACTTC	CASSLTSGRSQETQYF
-	TRBV12-3/TRBV12-4	-	TRBJ2-5	TGTGCCAGCAGTCGAGCCTCTCAGGGTCCCCAGTACTTC	CASSRASQGPQYF
-	TRBV27	-	TRBJ2-1	TGTGCCAGCGCCGTCCTACTTATACAGAACTCCTACAATGAGCAGTTCTTC	CASAVLLIQNSYNEQFF
-	TRBV24-1	few	TRBJ1-1	TGTGCCACCAGTAACTCAGGGGACACTGAAGCTTTCTTT	CATSNSGDTEAFF
-	TRBV2	-	TRBJ2-6	TGTGCCAGCAGTGAAGCGCTTCTGGGCGGCTTCCTCTCTGGGGCCAACGTCCTGACTTTC	CASSEALLGGFLSGANVLTF
-	TRBV20-1	-	TRBJ1-5	TGCAGTGCTAGCGGGGACACTAATCAGCCCCAGCATTTT	CSASGDTNQPQHF